This passage covers 4 T cell receptor beta chains from one sample sequenced in a study of spatial heterogeneity in lung cancer. As to time point: sample taken at primary tumor resection. TCRdb processed the 5' RACE reads anew with MiXCR; each CDR3 protein has one entry. The sample holds fewer than 700 distinct CDR3 sequences, roughly a tenth seen once. General study results and limits: Tumors with more nonsynonymous mutations had more expanded intratumoral alpha and beta TCRs.

No cognate antigen is known for these TCRs. The sequencing used lung tumor tissue, collected at surgery. The receptors derive from a male donor with early-stage non-small cell lung cancer.

This clonotype is classed as medium-sized. This chain links TRBV7-2 with TRBJ1-2, with D perhaps TRBD1 (5 bases). The CDR3 runs to 15 residues. Germline-derived CDR1 and CDR2 are SGHTA and FQGNSA. Trimming took off 0 bases at V and 2 bases at J, with 10 bases between the two ends. The CDR3 loop is CASSLARGGNYGYTF. DNA for the CDR3: TGTGCCAGCAGCTTAGCGCGGGGCGGAAACTATGGCTACACCTTC. Complete variable domain (other parts from reference TRBV7-2 and TRBJ1-2): GAGVSQSPSNKVTEKGKDVELRCDPISGHTALYWYRQSLGQGLEFLIYFQGNSAPDKSGLPSDRFSAERTGGSVSTLTIQRTQQEDSAVYLCASSLARGGNYGYTFGSGTRLTVV.

This clonotype is medium-sized (0.01 to 0.1%). This chain connects TRBV10-2 to TRBJ1-2, with no clear D. With 6 bases removed from V and 7 bases from J, the gap between germline ends came to 18 bases. The germline V gene has CDR1 WSHSY and CDR2 SAAADI. The CDR3 loop spans 14 amino acids. CDR3 region: CASRVPGPIGGYTF. CDR3 in DNA: TGCGCCAGCAGAGTCCCCGGACCCATAGGTGGCTACACCTTC.

This clonotype is labeled as medium-sized. The chain has TRBV4-2 and TRBJ1-5; 8 nucleotides agree with TRBD1. The CDR3 totals 18 residues. CDR1 and CDR2 (germline): LGHNA, YNFKEQ. After removal of 0 bases from V and 7 bases from J, the junction contained 14 bases not matched to a gene. CDR3 DNA: TGTGCCAGCAGCCAAGACAAATTCGCGGACAGGGAGGGGCAGCCCCAGCATTTT. Its protein is CASSQDKFADREGQPQHF.

Sample share makes this clonotype large. The chain carries TRBV10-3 and TRBJ2-1; D uncertain. Germline V lookup: CDR1 ENHRY, CDR2 SYGVKD. The CDR3 is made up of 13 amino acids. The V and J ends lost 7 bases and 4 bases respectively, with 11 bases between them. DNA of the CDR3: TGTGCCATCAATTCCGGACGGTACAATGAGCAGTTCTTC. Its translation: CAINSGRYNEQFF.